This record covers a single T cell receptor beta chain. This entry comes from a study of blood T cell repertoires in COVID-19. Study in general: Acute and convalescent COVID-19 samples came from the United States, Italy and Spain.

The CDR3 is made up of 15 amino acids. CDR1 SGHRS and CDR2 YFSETQ come from the germline V gene. V lost 1 base and J 0 bases, leaving 11 bases between the germline ends. Clinical history as reported by participants underpinned cohort assignment. Cohort 3 recovery required two negative PCRs, clearance, or symptom resolution. Methods used by the authors: By means of reference gene primer amplification, nucleated cell counts were estimated. TCRdb's table, derived via immunoSEQ multiplex PCR, lists solely in-frame clones and lacks some. That table furnishes V, J and clone size, whereas the DNA furnished D and trimming. The sample carries a few hundred thousand clones, approximately 83% recorded once.

This TCR was sampled from a woman aged 60-75 years who had recovered from COVID-19. V gene TRBV5-1 combines with J gene TRBJ2-7; D possibly corresponds to TRBD2 (6 bases). Sequenced: PBMCs or T cells enriched from blood (not recorded which). The CDR3 coding sequence is TGCGCCAGCAGCTTGTCGGCGGGGAGCTCCTACGAGCAGTACTTC. Protein: CASSLSAGSSYEQYF.